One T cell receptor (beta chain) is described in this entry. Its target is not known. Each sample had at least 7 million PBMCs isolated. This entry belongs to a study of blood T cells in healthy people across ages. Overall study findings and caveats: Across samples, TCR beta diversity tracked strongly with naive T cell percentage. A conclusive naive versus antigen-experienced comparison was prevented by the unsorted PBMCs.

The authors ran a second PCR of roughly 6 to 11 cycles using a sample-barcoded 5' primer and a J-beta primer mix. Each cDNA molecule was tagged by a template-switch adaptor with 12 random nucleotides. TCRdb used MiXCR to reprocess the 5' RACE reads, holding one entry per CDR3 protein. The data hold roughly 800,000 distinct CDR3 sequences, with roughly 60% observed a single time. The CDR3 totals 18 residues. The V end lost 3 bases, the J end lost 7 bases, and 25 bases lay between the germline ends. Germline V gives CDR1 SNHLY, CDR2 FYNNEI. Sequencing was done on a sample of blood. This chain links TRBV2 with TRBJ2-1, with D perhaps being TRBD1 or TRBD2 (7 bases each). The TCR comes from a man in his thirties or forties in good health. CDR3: CASSDPGAGGVSRNEQFF. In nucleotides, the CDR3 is TGTGCCAGCAGTGACCCCGGGGCAGGGGGGGTTAGTAGAAATGAGCAGTTCTTC.